This passage covers 21 T cell receptor beta chains from one sample sequenced in a study of PD-L1 blockade in urothelial cancer. Libraries were prepared by immunoSEQ multiplex PCR; TCRdb keeps only in-frame clonotypes and omits some of them. The table has 25,000 to 35,000 clones, around 84% seen once. Time point meaning: peripheral blood 6 weeks after treatment start. The sequences come from PBMCs, collected around atezolizumab (anti-PD-L1) treatment. Receptors originate from a man between 65 and 85 years old with urothelial cancer.

The CDR3 sequence is CATSKSGRRQETQYF. The CDR3 nucleotides are TGTGCCACCAGCAAAAGCGGGAGAAGACAAGAGACCCAGTACTTC. The chain recombines TRBV15 with TRBJ2-5, with 8 bases aligning to TRBD2. V lost 4 bases, J lost 2 bases, and 6 bases stayed unmatched. The CDR3 spans 15 residues. From germline, CDR1 is LNHNV and CDR2 YYDKDF (reference sequence).

V and J are TRBV10-3 and TRBJ1-5; 7 nucleotides align to TRBD1. V gave up 9 bases and J gave up 0 bases; unmatched junction bases: 2. CDR3 size: 13 residues. The germline V gene encodes CDR1 ENHRY and CDR2 SYGVKD. CDR3 residues: CAIRQGSNQPQHF. The CDR3 coding sequence is TGTGCCATTCGACAGGGTAGCAATCAGCCCCAGCATTTT.

This chain links TRBV7-2 with TRBJ1-2; no reliable D call. In germline, CDR1 is SGHTA, CDR2 FQGNSA. With 5 bases removed from V and 8 bases from J, the gap between germline ends came to 21 bases. The CDR3 loop spans 15 amino acids. The CDR3 DNA follows: TGTGCCAGCAGCCCTTCTAAGCGGGAGTCTCGAGGCTACACCTTC. This gives the protein CASSPSKRESRGYTF.

This clone was seen only once. The J gene is TRBJ2-7, the V gene TRBV5-5; 11 nucleotides agree with TRBD1. The junction had 10 bases not matched to a gene; V was cut back by 1 base and J by 7 bases. CDR3 size: 16 residues. Germline V gene lookup returns CDR1 SGHKS and CDR2 YYEKEE (reference sequence). CDR3 region: CASSLNYGQGAGEQYF. The DNA of the CDR3 is TGTGCCAGCAGCTTGAACTACGGACAGGGGGCTGGAGAGCAGTACTTC. Looking up the rest from reference TRBV5-5 and TRBJ2-7 gives the full variable domain: DAGVTQSPTHLIKTRGQQVTLRCSPISGHKSVSWYQQVLGQGPQFIFQYYEKEERGRGNFPDRFSARQFPNYSSELNVNALLLGDSALYLCASSLNYGQGAGEQYFGPGTRLTVT.

The rearrangement links TRBV5-4 to TRBJ1-2; D is possibly TRBD1 (5 bases). The CDR3 totals 13 residues. V dropped 0 bases and J dropped 6 bases, with 9 bases sitting between them. Looked up from germline, CDR1 is SGHNT and CDR2 is YYREEE (reference sequence). The CDR3 nucleotides are TGTGCCAGCAGCTTGGTACGGGGGGATGGCTACACCTTC. It encodes CASSLVRGDGYTF.

The rearrangement joins TRBV27 to TRBJ2-7, with 16 bases lining up with TRBD2. J lost 4 bases, V lost 6 bases, and 9 bases had no gene match. The CDR3 has 17 amino acids. Germline CDR1 is MNHEY and CDR2 is SMNVEV (reference sequence). CDR3 DNA sequence: TGTGCCAGCAGGCTTGGGACTAGCGGGAGGGCCAGGTACGAGCAGTACTTC. Its protein is CASRLGTSGRARYEQYF.

The chain has TRBV7-9 and TRBJ2-3, with TRBD1 matching 10 bases. V dropped 1 base and J dropped 6; count of bases not matched to a gene: 7. Germline V gene data show CDR1 as SEHNR and CDR2 as FQNEAQ (reference sequence). The CDR3 spans 16 residues. CDR3 residues: CASSLVPGQGSDTQYF. CDR3 bases: TGTGCCAGCAGCTTAGTACCGGGACAGGGGAGTGATACGCAGTATTTT.

V usage is TRBV7-3 and J usage is TRBJ1-2; D unresolved. This CDR3 spans 14 amino acids. Trimming pared 4 bases from V and 0 bases from J, leaving 9 bases between. Germline CDR1 and CDR2: SGHTA and FQGTGA. The CDR3 here is CASSSDGANYGYTF. The CDR3 DNA follows: TGTGCCAGCAGCTCCGACGGAGCTAACTATGGCTACACCTTC.

This clone appeared once. This CDR3 reads CSAGGSYEQYF. The CDR3 bases are TGCAGTGCAGGCGGATCCTACGAGCAGTACTTC. V gene TRBV20-1 combines with J gene TRBJ2-7, with D uncertain. V was clipped by 6 bases and J by 1 base, with 7 bases between them. This CDR3 has 11 residues. The germline gives CDR1 DFQATT, CDR2 SNEGSKA (reference sequence).

The genes are TRBV10-3 and TRBJ1-3; 7 bases line up with TRBD1. There are 15 residues in the CDR3. CDR1 ENHRY and CDR2 SYGVKD come from the germline V gene. V shed 6 bases, J shed 0 bases, and the junction held 5 bases outside the gene matches. This CDR3 is CAISRTGPSGNTIYF. CDR3 in DNA: TGTGCCATCAGCAGGACAGGTCCCTCTGGAAACACCATATATTTT.

This sequence joins TRBV30 and TRBJ2-6; 10 bases match TRBD1. V dropped 0 bases and J dropped 4; count of bases not matched to a gene: 9. In germline, CDR1 is GTSNPN, CDR2 SVGIG (reference sequence). The CDR3 runs 18 residues. The CDR3 DNA is TGTGCCTGGAGTGTAAGGGACAGGGGCTTATCGGGGGCCAACGTCCTGACTTTC. Its protein is CAWSVRDRGLSGANVLTF.

This clone was picked up one time. The chain carries TRBV19 and TRBJ2-3, with D unresolved. This CDR3 is built from 15 residues. From germline, CDR1 is LNHDA and CDR2 SQIVND (reference sequence). V lost 9 bases, J lost 3 bases, and 19 bases lay in between. CDR3 bases: TGTGCCAGCAGCGAAACCGATAGACGGACAGATACGCAGTATTTT. Amino acid sequence: CASSETDRRTDTQYF.

This chain uses TRBV4-3 with TRBJ2-1; 9 positions match TRBD2. With 4 bases clipped from V and 13 bases from J, the junction kept 8 bases outside the gene matches. CDR1 LGHNA and CDR2 YSLEER come from the germline V gene. This CDR3 region has 13 residues. CDR3 amino acids: CASSPISGGQQFF. The CDR3 DNA reads as TGCGCCAGCAGCCCTATTAGCGGGGGTCAACAGTTCTTC.

The J gene is TRBJ2-7, the V gene TRBV19; 7 bases line up with TRBD2. This CDR3 comprises 15 residues. CDR1 and CDR2 (germline): LNHDA, SQIVND (reference sequence). V gave up 3 bases and J gave up 7 bases; unmatched junction bases: 12. In nucleotides, the CDR3 is TGTGCCAGTAGTATTTTTTCAGCGGGAACGGAAGAGCAGTACTTC. Encoded protein: CASSIFSAGTEEQYF.

This clone was detected only a few times. The chain couples TRBV7-2 to TRBJ1-5; unclear D gene. Trimming cost V 3 bases and J 0 bases, with 6 bases left between them. The CDR3 spans 14 residues. Germline V lookup: CDR1 SGHTA, CDR2 FQGNSA. The chain's CDR3 is CASSFINSNQPQHF. Here the CDR3 DNA reads TGTGCCAGCAGCTTTATAAATAGCAATCAGCCCCAGCATTTT.

The sample holds a few counts of this clone. This chain uses TRBV7-9 with TRBJ1-1; the match to TRBD1 covers 9 bases. With V trimmed by 3 bases and J by 6 bases, 5 bases remained unmatched. Germline V gives CDR1 SEHNR, CDR2 FQNEAQ (reference sequence). The CDR3 has 14 residues. The CDR3 DNA is TGTGCCAGCAGCTTGGGACAGGGTATCCCTGAAGCTTTCTTT. Translated, it gives CASSLGQGIPEAFF.

This clone was counted a few times. The V call is TRBV7-9, the J call TRBJ2-5; 10 nucleotides line up with TRBD1. Unmatched junction bases numbered 5, after V lost 5 bases and J lost 5 bases. Per germline, CDR1 SEHNR and CDR2 FQNEAQ (reference sequence). This CDR3 region has 14 residues. The CDR3 DNA reads as TGTGCCAGCAGCCGGGACAGGGGAATGGAGACCCAGTACTTC. Protein sequence: CASSRDRGMETQYF.

J is TRBJ2-7 and V is TRBV28, with D tentatively TRBD2 (5 bases). Germline CDR1 and CDR2: MDHEN and SYDVKM. This CDR3 is built from 13 residues. V shed 6 bases and J shed 2 bases, with 11 bases lying between them. The CDR3 protein is CASSRLLPYEQYF. Written as DNA, the CDR3 is TGTGCCAGCAGCCGACTATTACCCTACGAGCAGTACTTC.

This clone was found a few times. The chain couples TRBV28 to TRBJ1-4, with 8 bases lining up with TRBD1. Germline trimming cut 5 bases from V and 7 bases from J; bases unmatched to any gene: 12. The length of the CDR3 is 16 residues. Germline CDR1 is MDHEN and CDR2 is SYDVKM. The CDR3 DNA is TGTGCCAGCAGTCCCTCCCGGACAGGGAGGGCTGAAAAACTGTTTTTT. It translates to CASSPSRTGRAEKLFF.

The chain carries TRBV6-5 and TRBJ1-1; 8 positions agree with TRBD1. CDR1 and CDR2 (germline): MNHEY, SVGAGI. CDR3 length: 11 residues. V lost 4 bases, J lost 10 bases, and 2 bases stayed unmatched. As DNA, the CDR3 is TGTGCCAGCAGTTCAGACAGGGGAGCTTTCTTT. Translation gives CASSSDRGAFF.

The chain has TRBV18 and TRBJ2-7; 8 nucleotides match TRBD2. The germline CDR1 and CDR2 sequences are KGHSH and LQKENI. CDR3 length equals 15 residues. Trimming cost V 3 bases and J 1 base; bases outside gene matches: 5. CDR3 coding DNA: TGTGCCAGCTCACCGGGCAGCGGGGGTTCCTACGAGCAGTACTTC. Its protein product is CASSPGSGGSYEQYF.